This T cell receptor (beta chain) was captured by sequencing in a study of T cell responses to AZD1222 COVID-19 vaccine. Here immunoSEQ multiplex PCR was the method, and the copy in TCRdb shows in-frame clones only, minus some. The table includes around 150,000 clones, roughly nine tenths detected once. Concerning this clone itself: Its antigen is unknown.

Overall study results and limits: Spike-specific TCR breadth and depth grew following two AZD1222 doses. Baseline testing showed seropositivity in only six or seven AZD1222 recipients.

The V and J ends lost 8 bases and 4 bases respectively, with 11 bases between them. Germline V gives CDR1 SQVTM, CDR2 ANQGSEA. The CDR3 is made up of 11 amino acids. Second-dose timings of about 4 or about 12 weeks were pooled. The chain uses TRBV29-1 and TRBJ1-1; D is undetermined. The receptor's source is an adult who received the AZD1222 COVID-19 vaccine. The starting material was peripheral blood, obtained 28 days after the second AZD1222 dose. The CDR3 region is CSSVPVTEAFF. Written as DNA, the CDR3 is TGCAGCTCTGTCCCAGTCACTGAAGCTTTCTTT. Based on the CDR3 plus reference TRBV29-1 and TRBJ1-1, the full variable domain is SAVISQKPSRDICQRGTSLTIQCQVDSQVTMMFWYRQQPGQSLTLIATANQGSEATYESGFVIDKFPISRPNLTFSTLTVSNMSPEDSSIYLCSSVPVTEAFFGQGTRLTVV.